This T cell receptor (beta chain) came from a study of blood T cell repertoires in COVID-19. Sequenced by immunoSEQ multiplex PCR; TCRdb stores in-frame clones only, minus some. The table has 470,000 or so clones, nearly 90% seen once. CDR1 is MGHRA, CDR2 YSYEKL, per germline. Trimming removed 2 bases from V and 2 bases from J, with 12 bases in between. The CDR3 has 15 amino acids. Sequenced input: PBMCs or T cells enriched from blood (not recorded which). The genes are TRBV4-1 and TRBJ1-1, with D maybe TRBD1 (6 bases). This TCR came from a woman aged 18-29 years with acute COVID-19. CDR3 protein: CASSQPDRINTEAFF. The CDR3 bases are TGCGCCAGCAGCCAACCAGACAGGATTAACACTGAAGCTTTCTTT.